These 5 T cell receptor beta chains were all obtained from the same sample, sequenced in a study of cytotoxic CD8 clonotypes in ibrutinib-treated CLL. Profiling relied on immunoSEQ multiplex PCR, and the TCRdb table lists in-frame clones only, not all of them. The repertoire holds under 300,000 clones, with around three quarters as singletons. The sample consisted of PBMCs, taken after 24 months of ibrutinib treatment. The origin of the receptors is a human donor with chronic lymphocytic leukemia.

The CDR3, as DNA: TGTGCCAGCGGCGCACAGGGGGTCTACGAGCAGTACTTC. The encoded protein is CASGAQGVYEQYF. The J gene is TRBJ2-7, the V gene TRBV6-5, with 8 bases fitting TRBD1. The CDR3 has 13 amino acids. J gave up 3 bases and V 8 bases, and 6 bases lay outside the gene matches. From germline, CDR1 is MNHEY and CDR2 SVGAGI.

V gene TRBV27 combines with J gene TRBJ1-4, with D tentatively TRBD1 (6 bases). The CDR3 runs 16 residues. CDR1 and CDR2 (germline): MNHEY, SMNVEV (reference sequence). Deletions cut 2 bases from V and 7 bases from J, with 17 bases between. The CDR3 here is CASSLKFGGGTEKLFF. CDR3 sequence (DNA): TGTGCCAGCAGTTTAAAATTTGGGGGCGGAACTGAAAAACTGTTTTTT.

The chain couples TRBV27 to TRBJ1-5; D call uncertain. Trimming took 0 bases from V and 0 from J, leaving 6 bases between them. CDR3 length: 15 amino acids. Germline loops: CDR1 MNHEY, CDR2 SMNVEV (reference sequence). The CDR3 bases are TGTGCCAGCAGTTTATCCCAGTATAGCAATCAGCCCCAGCATTTT. It specifies CASSLSQYSNQPQHF.

This clone has only a few counts. The rearrangement links TRBV2 to TRBJ2-1; D is uncertain. The germline gives CDR1 SNHLY, CDR2 FYNNEI. The CDR3 is made up of 13 amino acids. CDR3 DNA: TGTGCTTGGGCCCTAGGCTCCTACAATGAGCAGTTCTTC. Translating it yields CAWALGSYNEQFF.

The rearrangement links TRBV19 to TRBJ2-5; 7 nucleotides match TRBD1. Germline CDR1 is LNHDA and CDR2 is SQIVND (reference sequence). With V trimmed by 7 bases and J by 8 bases, 10 bases remained unmatched. The CDR3 covers 13 residues. The CDR3 sequence: CASTDTGERTQYF. The CDR3 DNA is TGTGCCAGTACTGATACAGGGGAGAGAACCCAGTACTTC.